The 24 T cell receptor beta chains below come from one sample, sequenced in a study of blood T cell repertoires in COVID-19. Here immunoSEQ multiplex PCR was the method, and the copy in TCRdb shows in-frame clones only, minus some. The sample includes about 140,000 clones, about 80% seen only once; the top ten take roughly 1.5%. Sequencing was carried out using peripheral blood. The receptors originated from a human donor in a cohort sampled during active COVID-19.

This clone was detected only a few times. The CDR3 reads CASSLVGWGYTF. In nucleotides, the CDR3 is TGTGCCAGCAGCTTAGTCGGTTGGGGCTACACCTTC. The J gene is TRBJ1-2, the V gene TRBV7-2; D call uncertain. CDR3 length: 12 residues. Germline loops: CDR1 SGHTA, CDR2 FQGNSA. Trimming took off 1 base at V and 8 bases at J, with 8 bases between the two ends.

The chain combines TRBV29-1 with TRBJ2-7, with D perhaps matching TRBD1 (5 bases). This CDR3 region has 14 residues. V lost 5 bases and J 0 bases, leaving 14 bases between the germline ends. Germline V gene data show CDR1 as SQVTM and CDR2 as ANQGSEA. DNA of the CDR3: TGCAGCGTTTCCAGGGCCCCCAGCTCCTACGAGCAGTACTTC. Protein product: CSVSRAPSSYEQYF.

This sequence joins TRBV2 and TRBJ1-5; the match to TRBD1 covers 10 bases. Trimming cost V 6 bases and J 6 bases; bases outside gene matches: 11. The CDR3 runs to 16 residues. Germline values: CDR1 SNHLY, CDR2 FYNNEI. CDR3 coding DNA: TGTGCCAGCAGGGCCGGGACAGGGGCGAAGATTCAGCCCCAGCATTTT. Translated: CASRAGTGAKIQPQHF.

The CDR3 coding sequence is TGTGCCAGCAGTTACCGCACTGAAGCTTTCTTT. Protein: CASSYRTEAFF. The chain joins TRBV6-5 to TRBJ1-1; D remains unclear. Germline assignment: CDR1 MNHEY and CDR2 SVGAGI. The CDR3 runs to 11 residues. V lost 2 bases to trimming and J lost 4 bases, with 2 bases between them.

The V gene is TRBV14, the J gene TRBJ2-1; tentatively, D is TRBD1 (5 bases). The length of the CDR3 is 15 residues. Deletions cut 5 bases from V and 9 bases from J, with 20 bases between. Germline CDR1 SGHDN, CDR2 FVKESK. This CDR3 is CASSEKETAGREQFF. In DNA, the CDR3 is TGTGCCAGCAGCGAAAAGGAGACAGCTGGTCGTGAGCAGTTCTTC.

The CDR3 DNA reads TGTGCCAGCACCCTAGACCAAGGAGATACGCAGTATTTT. Its protein product is CASTLDQGDTQYF. The chain links TRBV7-8 to TRBJ2-3; no reliable D call. Germline CDR1 is SGHVS and CDR2 is FQNEAQ. V was pared by 7 bases and J by 5 bases, with 13 bases between. The CDR3 runs 13 residues.

The chain recombines TRBV9 with TRBJ2-2; D not resolved. From germline, CDR1 is SGDLS and CDR2 YYNGEE. V shed 0 bases and J shed 6 bases, with 9 bases lying between them. The CDR3 length is 14 residues. This CDR3 reads CASSVDPEAGELFF. The CDR3, as DNA: TGTGCCAGCAGCGTAGATCCCGAGGCCGGGGAGCTGTTTTTT.

This clone has only a few counts. The chain has TRBV15 and TRBJ1-4; D is ambiguous. Trimming took 0 bases from V and 8 from J, leaving 10 bases between them. Germline loops: CDR1 LNHNV, CDR2 YYDKDF (reference sequence). The CDR3 is 14 residues long. The CDR3 reads CATSRDRGAEKLFF. Written as DNA, the CDR3 is TGTGCCACCAGCAGAGATCGGGGAGCGGAAAAACTGTTTTTT.

This chain links TRBV24-1 with TRBJ2-3, with D possibly TRBD1 on 7 matching bases. The V and J ends lost 4 bases and 3 bases respectively, with 19 bases between them. The CDR3 sequence is 17 residues long. Germline V gene data show CDR1 as KGHDR and CDR2 as SFDVKD. The CDR3 loop reads CATSDPRRGQKTDTQYF. The DNA of the CDR3 is TGTGCCACCAGTGACCCCCGGCGGGGACAGAAGACAGATACGCAGTATTTT.

This chain links TRBV6-5 with TRBJ2-3; maybe TRBD1 (5 bases). The CDR3 extends over 15 amino acids. Germline V gives CDR1 MNHEY, CDR2 SVGAGI. V was trimmed by 4 bases and J by 0 bases, leaving 11 bases between them. CDR3 residues: CASSSPGSSTDTQYF. CDR3 nucleotide sequence: TGTGCCAGCAGTTCGCCAGGGTCAAGCACAGATACGCAGTATTTT.

The chain joins TRBV5-4 to TRBJ2-1; 13 bases line up with TRBD2. CDR3 length: 15 amino acids. From germline, CDR1 is SGHNT and CDR2 YYREEE (reference sequence). V shed 4 bases, J shed 10 bases, and the junction held 8 bases outside the gene matches. Here the CDR3 reads CASSGGLAGREEQFF. The CDR3 bases are TGTGCCAGCAGCGGGGGACTAGCGGGAAGGGAGGAGCAGTTCTTC.

This clone has only a few counts. The V call is TRBV5-6, the J call TRBJ2-1, with 11 bases matching TRBD2. Trimming removed 3 bases from V and 5 bases from J; junction bases left unmatched: 7. Germline V CDR1 and CDR2: SGHDT, YYEEEE. The CDR3 totals 16 residues. The CDR3 DNA reads as TGTGCCAGCAGCTCGGTGACTAGCGGGGCCGACAATGAGCAGTTCTTC. It is translated as CASSSVTSGADNEQFF.

The CDR3, as DNA: TGTGCCAGCTCCTCGGAATCGACAGTAGGTCGGCGGGGCTACACCTTC. Translating it yields CASSSESTVGRRGYTF. The rearrangement joins TRBV18 to TRBJ1-2; D might be TRBD1 (5 bases). Germline lookup yields CDR1 KGHSH and CDR2 LQKENI. The CDR3 is made up of 16 amino acids. V dropped 6 bases and J dropped 8 bases, with 25 bases sitting between them.

The V and J genes are TRBV5-1 and TRBJ2-7; 11 bases map to TRBD2. Germline assignment: CDR1 SGHRS and CDR2 YFSETQ. This CDR3 region has 15 residues. Unmatched junction bases numbered 5, after V lost 4 bases and J lost 2 bases. In nucleotides, the CDR3 is TGCGCCAGCAGCAGCACGGGACTAGCGGCCTACGAGCAGTACTTC. This codes for CASSSTGLAAYEQYF.

The chain joins TRBV7-2 to TRBJ1-2; D is unclear. The germline V gene encodes CDR1 SGHTA and CDR2 FQGNSA. V was clipped by 3 bases and J by 1 base, with 6 bases between them. CDR3 length: 13 amino acids. The CDR3 reads CASSFGINYGYTF. In DNA form, the CDR3 reads TGTGCCAGCAGCTTCGGGATTAACTATGGCTACACCTTC.

This chain links TRBV18 with TRBJ2-1; 8 bases align to TRBD1. CDR3 length equals 16 residues. Germline V gene lookup returns CDR1 KGHSH and CDR2 LQKENI. V was clipped by 0 bases and J by 7 bases; unmatched bases: 8. CDR3 residues: CASSPPGQGLLNEQFF. Here the CDR3 DNA reads TGTGCCAGCTCACCACCAGGACAGGGACTTCTAAATGAGCAGTTCTTC.

This clone was counted only a few times. V is TRBV10-3 and J is TRBJ1-2; 7 bases map to TRBD1. The CDR3 runs 14 residues. Per the germline V gene, CDR1 is ENHRY and CDR2 is SYGVKD. After removal of 10 bases from V and 4 bases from J, the junction contained 12 bases not matched to a gene. The CDR3 nucleotides are TGTGCCACCCAAGCAGGGGGACACCTCTATGGCTACACCTTC. Translation: CATQAGGHLYGYTF.

The chain is built from TRBV5-6 and TRBJ2-3, with 8 bases fitting TRBD1. The CDR3 extends over 16 amino acids. With 4 bases clipped from V and 0 bases from J, the junction kept 7 bases outside the gene matches. Per germline, CDR1 SGHDT and CDR2 YYEEEE. The CDR3 coding sequence is TGTGCCAGCAGCCCCCTCGGACAGGGCAGCACAGATACGCAGTATTTT. Protein: CASSPLGQGSTDTQYF.

The chain combines TRBV6-5 with TRBJ1-4; 7 positions agree with TRBD1. V shed 6 bases and J 7 bases; nucleotides not matched to a gene: 8. This CDR3 is built from 14 residues. Germline CDR1 is MNHEY and CDR2 is SVGAGI. The CDR3 here is CASSNQGEGEKLFF. CDR3 bases: TGTGCCAGCAGCAATCAGGGGGAAGGTGAAAAACTGTTTTTT.

The chain is built from TRBV7-2 and TRBJ2-1; D is possibly TRBD2 (6 bases). The CDR3 runs to 16 residues. Germline-derived CDR1 and CDR2 are SGHTA and FQGNSA. The ends were cut back, 1 base at V and 6 bases at J, with 16 bases in the middle. CDR3 DNA sequence: TGTGCCAGCAGCTTAGGACTAGGGAACTTACCCAATGAGCAGTTCTTC. Translated: CASSLGLGNLPNEQFF.

This clone was observed a few times. The genes are TRBV4-2 and TRBJ2-7; 7 positions agree with TRBD1. Germline CDR1 is LGHNA and CDR2 is YNFKEQ. CDR3 length: 14 residues. Losses at the gene ends were 4 bases for V and 4 bases for J; bases not matched to a gene: 7. The CDR3 region has the DNA TGTGCCAGCAGCCTCCGGGACAGTAGTTACGAGCAGTACTTC. Its translation is CASSLRDSSYEQYF.

This clone was seen only once. The chain has TRBV7-3 and TRBJ1-1; a possible D gene is TRBD1 (6 bases). Deletions cut 0 bases from V and 11 bases from J, with 13 bases between. The CDR3 consists of 13 residues. Germline V gives CDR1 SGHTA, CDR2 FQGTGA. The CDR3 is CASSLTGGGSAFF. The CDR3 nucleotides are TGTGCCAGCAGCTTAACAGGGGGAGGGTCGGCTTTCTTT. Complete variable domain (other parts from reference TRBV7-3 and TRBJ1-1): GAGVSQTPSNKVTEKGKYVELRCDPISGHTALYWYRQSLGQGPEFLIYFQGTGAADDSGLPNDRFFAVRPEGSVSTLKIQRTERGDSAVYLCASSLTGGGSAFFGQGTRLTVV.

The chain has TRBV4-3 and TRBJ2-7, with TRBD2 matching 13 bases. This CDR3 is built from 15 residues. Germline CDR1 is LGHNA and CDR2 is YSLEER. Germline trimming cut 4 bases from V and 3 bases from J; bases unmatched to any gene: 3. Written as DNA, the CDR3 is TGCGCCAGCAGCCCTAGGACTAGCGGGAGCTACGAGCAGTACTTC. As protein: CASSPRTSGSYEQYF.

The chain carries TRBV30 and TRBJ1-2; D is possibly TRBD1 (5 bases). There are 13 residues in the CDR3. In germline, CDR1 is GTSNPN, CDR2 SVGIG (reference sequence). Trimming shortened V by 2 bases and J by 6 bases, and 13 bases separated the two germline ends. The CDR3 loop is CAWSLGQGHGYTF. The CDR3 region has the DNA TGTGCCTGGAGTTTGGGGCAGGGTCATGGCTACACCTTC.